This entry features one T cell receptor (beta chain) sequence. What it binds is unknown. PBMCs were stained for CD3, CD4 and CD8, and CD4+ and CD8+ T cells were sorted. This specimen belongs to a study of CD8+ T cells in alopecia areata. The study, taken as a whole, reports: Across lesional scalp, and particularly alopecia totalis/universalis, clonality surpassed that of normal scalp. Possibly as an HLA-related effect, TCR sharing across patients appeared less clear than in mice. Scalp sample sequencing also detects resident alphabeta T cells of normal skin.

The sequencing template was cDNA reverse transcribed from extracted RNA. TCRdb's table, derived via immunoSEQ multiplex PCR, lists solely in-frame clones and lacks some. The table lists 120,000 to 150,000 clones, more than 55% of them singletons. Germline V gene lookup returns CDR1 SNHLY and CDR2 FYNNEI. The CDR3 covers 15 residues. Germline trimming cut 5 bases from V and 4 bases from J; bases unmatched to any gene: 7. This receptor was taken from a human donor in good health. The chain uses TRBV2 and TRBJ2-3; 9 positions match TRBD2. The sample consisted of CD8+ T cells sorted from blood. CDR3 DNA: TGTGCCAGCAGTCGCAGCGGGAGGTGGTCAGATACGCAGTATTTT. Translation gives CASSRSGRWSDTQYF.